This T cell receptor beta chain was retrieved from a study of cytomegalovirus exposure and HLA in healthy donors. Study-wide context: Out of around 360 genotyped donors, about 76% belonged to the Caucasian-associated ancestry cluster. Study outcomes and limitations: Among donors in an Asian-associated ancestry cluster, a later analysis reportedly found fewer N-insertions than the roughly 680-donor mean. Data from an earlier analysis indicated that most TCR beta V segments were productive either about 90% or about 30% of the time.

In the PCR, 60 Vbeta and 13 Jbeta primers were used. Per the original data handling: Among the unique TCR beta chains that a later analysis counted, some 73 million in all, 10 million to 14 million were shared. Assay: immunoSEQ multiplex PCR; the TCRdb copy retains only in-frame clones and omits some. V and J calls and clone size come straight from that table; D and trimming were deduced from the DNA. The repertoire holds under 40,000 clones, with about 80% as singletons. Comments on this clone: Its antigen is not identified.

The CDR3 is 15 amino acids. The ends lost 5 bases at V and 7 bases at J; junction bases unmatched: 6. The germline gives CDR1 MNHNS, CDR2 SASEGT. The chain links TRBV6-1 to TRBJ2-1; TRBD2 matches at 12 bases. This sequence was found in a male donor in good health and CMV-seronegative. The sequenced material came from PBMCs. The CDR3: CASSLAGGDWNEQFF. CDR3 nucleotides: TGTGCCAGCAGTCTAGCGGGGGGGGATTGGAATGAGCAGTTCTTC.